This TCR beta chain comes out of a study of CD8+ T cells in alopecia areata. Overall study findings and caveats: Patients displayed less clarity in TCR sharing than mice, a finding possibly related to HLA. Across lesional scalp, and particularly alopecia totalis/universalis, clonality surpassed that of normal scalp.

Sequencing templates came from extracted RNA that was reverse transcribed into cDNA. The method was immunoSEQ multiplex PCR; TCRdb's version includes in-frame clones alone and lacks a portion of them. The sample carries approximately 98,000 clones, 55% to 60% recorded once. Turning to this clone: Its specificity is not known.

From alopecia areata patients, lesional scalp punch biopsies and peripheral blood were collected. Sorted out of PBMCs were CD4+ T cells and CD8+ T cells. The CDR3 extends over 16 amino acids. Germline trimming cut 1 base from V and 3 bases from J; bases unmatched to any gene: 6. CDR1 is MNHEY and CDR2 is SMNVEV in the germline V gene (reference sequence). V and J are TRBV27 and TRBJ2-3, with 8 bases matching TRBD2. The clonotype originates from a human donor with alopecia areata. The sample comprised NKG2D-low CD8+ T cells sorted from blood. The CDR3 nucleotides are TGTGCCAGCAGTTTATTTGCAGCGGGAGTGACAGATACGCAGTATTTT. Translating it yields CASSLFAAGVTDTQYF.